This T cell receptor beta chain was captured in a study of blood T cells in healthy people across ages. Study-level results: PBMCs that were unsorted prevented a conclusive naive versus antigen-experienced comparison.

The CDR3 sequence is 13 residues long. Per the germline V gene, CDR1 is SEHNR and CDR2 is FQNEAQ (reference sequence). Trimming took off 6 bases at V and 5 bases at J, with 14 bases between the two ends. Using a J-beta primer mix together with a sample-barcoded 5' primer, a second PCR was run for roughly 7 to 11 cycles. TCRdb itself ran the 5' RACE reads through MiXCR, one entry per CDR3 protein. The profile covers 500,000 to 700,000 distinct CDR3 sequences, with approximately 30% appearing a single time and 15% to 19% taken by the ten largest. This clonotype was counted at least ten times. No antigen is known for it.

This chain links TRBV7-9 with TRBJ2-7, with D perhaps matching TRBD2 (5 bases). The clonotype originates from an elderly woman in good health. Sequencing was performed on blood. The chain's CDR3 is CASSITRENEQYF. The CDR3 DNA reads as TGTGCCAGCAGTATAACCCGGGAAAACGAGCAGTACTTC. The variable domain in full, completed from reference TRBV7-9 and TRBJ2-7, reads DTGVSQNPRHKITKRGQNVTFRCDPISEHNRLYWYRQTLGQGPEFLTYFQNEAQLEKSRLLSDRFSAERPKGSFSTLEIQRTEQGDSAMYLCASSITRENEQYFGPGTRLTVT.